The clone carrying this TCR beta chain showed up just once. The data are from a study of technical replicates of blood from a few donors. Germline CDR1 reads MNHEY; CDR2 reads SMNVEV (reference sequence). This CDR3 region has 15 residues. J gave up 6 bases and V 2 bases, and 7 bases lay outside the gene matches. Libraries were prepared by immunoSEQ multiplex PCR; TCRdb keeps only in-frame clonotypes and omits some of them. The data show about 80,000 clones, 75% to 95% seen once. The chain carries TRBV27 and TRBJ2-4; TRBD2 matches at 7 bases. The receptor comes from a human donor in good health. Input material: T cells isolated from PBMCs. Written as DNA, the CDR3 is TGTGCCAGCAGTTTAGGGGGAGGGCCTTTAAACATTCAGTACTTC. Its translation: CASSLGGGPLNIQYF.